Presented here are 10 T cell receptor beta chains from one specimen sequenced in a study of OX40 agonist ivuxolimab in advanced cancers. Method: immunoSEQ multiplex PCR; TCRdb's copy keeps in-frame clones and lacks some. Among tens of thousands of clones listed, 70% to 90% were seen once. Sample: CD4+ or CD8+ T cells sorted from blood, taken in a trial of the OX40 agonist ivuxolimab. All receptors derive from an adult with an advanced solid tumor such as melanoma, head and neck, liver or kidney cancer.

The gene calls are TRBV11-1 and TRBJ1-5; D possibly corresponds to TRBD1 (5 bases). Germline V gene lookup returns CDR1 SGHAT and CDR2 FQDESV (reference sequence). This CDR3 contains 13 residues. Trimming cost V 5 bases and J 2 bases, with 7 bases left between them. The CDR3 is CASSRGGNQPQHF. DNA of the CDR3: TGTGCCAGCAGCAGAGGGGGCAATCAGCCCCAGCATTTT.

This clone has only a few counts. CDR3 nucleotides: TGTGCCATCAGTGAGGGCGGGAGAGCCGGGGAGCTGTTTTTT. It codes for CAISEGGRAGELFF. The rearrangement uses TRBV10-3 and TRBJ2-2; the match to TRBD2 covers 7 bases. The CDR3 contains 14 residues. Germline values: CDR1 ENHRY, CDR2 SYGVKD. V lost 2 bases, J lost 6 bases, and 3 bases stayed unmatched.

This clone was seen a few times. At the DNA level, this CDR3 is encoded by other sequences in the same sample as well. The J gene is TRBJ2-5, the V gene TRBV5-1; D not resolved. Trimming removed 0 bases from V and 2 bases from J, with 5 bases in between. Germline V gene sequence: CDR1 SGHRS, CDR2 YFSETQ. The length of the CDR3 is 13 residues. The CDR3 coding sequence is TGCGCCAGCAGCTTGGACACTCAAGAGACCCAGTACTTC. Translating gives CASSLDTQETQYF.

The chain recombines TRBV28 with TRBJ2-7, with TRBD1 matching 7 bases. V lost 3 bases to trimming and J lost 2 bases; unmatched junction nucleotides: 7. The length of the CDR3 is 15 residues. CDR1 and CDR2 (germline): MDHEN, SYDVKM. The CDR3 region has the DNA TGTGCCAGCAGTTTCGGTCGCACAGGGGCCTACGAGCAGTACTTC. Protein: CASSFGRTGAYEQYF.

The chain has TRBV28 and TRBJ1-1; TRBD1 matches at 8 bases. The length of the CDR3 is 13 residues. Per germline, CDR1 MDHEN and CDR2 SYDVKM. V lost 2 bases and J lost 5; bases outside the gene matches: 1. The CDR3, as DNA: TGTGCCAGCAGTTTACGACAGGGGACTGAAGCTTTCTTT. It codes for CASSLRQGTEAFF.

About this clone itself: The junction departs from the called germline gene at one end, perhaps through a read error. This chain connects TRBV7-7 to TRBJ2-1; D not certain. This CDR3 is 15 amino acids long. CDR1 and CDR2 (germline): SSHAT, FNYEAQ (reference sequence). The CDR3 loop is CASSLLPTSYNEQFF. The CDR3 DNA is TGTGCTAGCAGCTTACTACCTACATCCTACAATGAGCAGTTCTTC.

In this sample, this clone turned up once. V is TRBV27 and J is TRBJ1-1, with 7 bases identical to TRBD1. This CDR3 is built from 13 residues. Trimming took 2 bases from V and 11 from J; bases not matched to a gene: 8. Germline V gene sequence: CDR1 MNHEY, CDR2 SMNVEV (reference sequence). The CDR3 bases are TGTGCCAGCAGTTTACCGGGACAGTTAATGGCTTTCTTT. Protein sequence: CASSLPGQLMAFF.

The CDR3 is CASRITSGSNEKLFF. The CDR3 DNA reads TGTGCCAGCAGAATAACGTCTGGGAGTAATGAAAAACTGTTTTTT. The rearrangement links TRBV6-5 to TRBJ1-4; D is uncertain. Germline CDR1 MNHEY, CDR2 SVGAGI. The CDR3 consists of 15 residues. V was trimmed by 6 bases and J by 4 bases, leaving 15 bases between them.

The CDR3 loop reads CAISELSGQGSAGELFF. CDR3 sequence (DNA): TGTGCCATCAGTGAGTTATCAGGACAGGGGTCTGCCGGGGAGCTGTTTTTT. V and J are TRBV10-3 and TRBJ2-2, with TRBD1 matching over 9 bases. This CDR3 region has 17 residues. V shed 1 base, J shed 6 bases, and the junction held 9 bases outside the gene matches. Germline values: CDR1 ENHRY, CDR2 SYGVKD.

This chain uses TRBV11-3 with TRBJ2-1; weak D call: TRBD2 (5 bases). This CDR3 region has 15 residues. Germline loops: CDR1 SGHNT, CDR2 YENEEA. V lost 5 bases and J lost 7, with 18 bases in between. DNA for the CDR3: TGTGCCAGCAGCATGGATAGGAGGAGCCTTAATGAGCAGTTCTTC. Translated: CASSMDRRSLNEQFF.